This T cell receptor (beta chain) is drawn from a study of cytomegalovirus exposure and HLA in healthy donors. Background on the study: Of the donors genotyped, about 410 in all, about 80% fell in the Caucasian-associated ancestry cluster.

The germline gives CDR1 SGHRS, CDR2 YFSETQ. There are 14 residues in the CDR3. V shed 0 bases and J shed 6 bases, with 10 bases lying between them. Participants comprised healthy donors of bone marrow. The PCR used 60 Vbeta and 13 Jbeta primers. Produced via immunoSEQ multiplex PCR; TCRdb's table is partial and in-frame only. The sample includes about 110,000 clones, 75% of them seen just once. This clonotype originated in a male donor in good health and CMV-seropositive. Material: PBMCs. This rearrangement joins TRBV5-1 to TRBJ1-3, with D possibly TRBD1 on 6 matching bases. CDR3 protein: CASSLEPGVNTIYF. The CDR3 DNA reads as TGCGCCAGCAGCTTGGAGCCAGGGGTAAACACCATATATTTT.